This entry lists 24 T cell receptor beta chains sequenced from one sample in a study of shared clonotypes between healthy human individuals. Naive CD8 cells, CD45RO-negative and positively selected for CCR7, excluded terminally differentiated effector memory CD45RA+ cells. Some clones are missing from TCRdb's copy, which holds only in-frame ones; the method was immunoSEQ multiplex PCR. The sample consists of millions of clones, 93% of them appearing once. Material: naive CD8+ T cells from PBMCs. These receptors all come from a man younger than 35 in good health. Some clones in this sample may be carry-over from other donors' samples.

The V gene is TRBV7-3, the J gene TRBJ2-2, with TRBD1 matching over 7 bases. V dropped 1 base and J dropped 1; count of bases not matched to a gene: 3. Germline CDR1 is SGHTA and CDR2 is FQGTGA. This CDR3 has 16 amino acids. CDR3 loop: CASSLRRTGNTGELFF. The CDR3 DNA reads as TGTGCCAGCAGCTTAAGAAGGACAGGGAACACCGGGGAGCTGTTTTTT.

V and J are TRBV2 and TRBJ2-4; maybe TRBD1 (6 bases). Germline CDR1 is SNHLY and CDR2 is FYNNEI. V was clipped by 7 bases and J by 0 bases, with 13 bases between them. The length of the CDR3 is 15 residues. The CDR3 DNA is TGTGCCAGCAACCAGGGGATAGGAGCCAAAAACATTCAGTACTTC. Protein: CASNQGIGAKNIQYF.

This chain uses TRBV27 with TRBJ2-5; D is unclear. CDR3 length: 13 residues. V was pared by 3 bases and J by 3 bases, with 8 bases between. Germline V gene data show CDR1 as MNHEY and CDR2 as SMNVEV (reference sequence). For the CDR3, the DNA is TGTGCCAGCAGTTTTAATCCCGAAGAGACCCAGTACTTC. This translates into CASSFNPEETQYF.

The V gene is TRBV6-4, the J gene TRBJ2-2; a possible D gene is TRBD2 (7 bases). Trimming removed 0 bases at V and 4 bases at J, with 12 bases between. This CDR3 is 16 amino acids long. The germline gives CDR1 MRHNA, CDR2 SNTAGT. The CDR3 sequence is CASSDSGGRSTGELFF. CDR3 in DNA: TGTGCCAGCAGTGACTCCGGGGGGCGCTCCACCGGGGAGCTGTTTTTT.

The chain uses TRBV28 and TRBJ1-1, with 7 nucleotides matching TRBD1. The CDR3 covers 13 residues. CDR1 and CDR2 from the germline V gene are MDHEN and SYDVKM. V shed 7 bases, J shed 3 bases, and the junction held 5 bases outside the gene matches. CDR3 protein: CASNRGGYTEAFF. The CDR3 DNA reads TGTGCCAGCAACAGGGGAGGGTACACTGAAGCTTTCTTT.

The CDR3 here is CATSRRLGQGSYNEQFF. DNA for the CDR3: TGTGCCACCAGCAGAAGATTGGGACAAGGCTCCTACAATGAGCAGTTCTTC. The chain recombines TRBV15 with TRBJ2-1; possibly TRBD1 for D (6 bases). The CDR3 runs 17 residues. Trimming stripped 2 bases from V and 0 bases from J, with 14 bases between. CDR1 and CDR2 from the germline V gene are LNHNV and YYDKDF (reference sequence).

The rearrangement joins TRBV6-5 to TRBJ2-3; possibly TRBD2 for D (5 bases). V shed 0 bases and J shed 7 bases, with 17 bases lying between them. The CDR3 has 16 amino acids. Germline V lookup: CDR1 MNHEY, CDR2 SVGAGI. The CDR3 nucleotides read TGTGCCAGCAGTTACTCAATGCGGGCTAGTTCTAATACGCAGTATTTT. Translated, it gives CASSYSMRASSNTQYF.

The chain recombines TRBV19 with TRBJ2-1; weak D call: TRBD2 (5 bases). The CDR3 has 14 residues. V was cut by 7 bases and J by 6 bases, with 16 bases left in between. Germline V gene data show CDR1 as LNHDA and CDR2 as SQIVND (reference sequence). CDR3: CASNPGEGGNEQFF. The CDR3 DNA reads as TGTGCCAGTAACCCCGGGGAAGGCGGCAATGAGCAGTTCTTC.

The chain combines TRBV28 with TRBJ1-5; 8 bases match TRBD1. The V segment lost 5 bases and the J segment 0 bases; nucleotides outside the gene matches: 12. Germline CDR1 and CDR2: MDHEN and SYDVKM. CDR3 size: 18 residues. CDR3 residues: CASSLGQGVVYSNQPQHF. The CDR3 nucleotides are TGTGCCAGCAGTCTCGGACAGGGAGTGGTATATAGCAATCAGCCCCAGCATTTT.

The genes are TRBV4-1 and TRBJ2-7, with 12 bases lining up with TRBD2. V was clipped by 3 bases and J by 4 bases; unmatched bases: 7. The CDR3 sequence is 16 residues long. Germline V gene lookup returns CDR1 MGHRA and CDR2 YSYEKL. CDR3 loop: CASSHPGTSGYYEQYF. In nucleotides, the CDR3 is TGCGCCAGCAGCCATCCCGGGACTAGCGGGTATTACGAGCAGTACTTC.

Concerning this clone: Other DNA variants within this sample encode the same CDR3. V is TRBV27 and J is TRBJ2-3, with D unresolved. Germline V gene sequence: CDR1 MNHEY, CDR2 SMNVEV (reference sequence). Trimming left V 1 base short and J 3 bases short, with 2 bases between. The CDR3 covers 12 residues. The CDR3 bases are TGTGCCAGCAGTTTATTGACAGATACGCAGTATTTT. Translating it yields CASSLLTDTQYF.

This chain connects TRBV4-3 to TRBJ2-2; D unresolved. This CDR3 has 17 residues. The V gene lost 0 bases and the J gene lost 6 bases, with 17 bases spanning the gap. Germline V gene lookup returns CDR1 LGHNA and CDR2 YSLEER. The CDR3 protein is CASSQDFTPGESGELFF. Written as DNA, the CDR3 is TGCGCCAGCAGCCAAGATTTTACACCAGGAGAATCCGGGGAGCTGTTTTTT.

The CDR3 protein is CASSMGGYTGELFF. The DNA of the CDR3 is TGTGCCAGTAGTATGGGGGGATACACCGGGGAGCTGTTTTTT. The V gene is TRBV19, the J gene TRBJ2-2; tentatively, D is TRBD2 (6 bases). The CDR3 spans 14 residues. V dropped 3 bases and J dropped 3 bases, with 8 bases sitting between them. Per germline, CDR1 LNHDA and CDR2 SQIVND (reference sequence).

The chain is built from TRBV9 and TRBJ2-7; 12 nucleotides align to TRBD1. The CDR3 consists of 15 residues. Germline assignment: CDR1 SGDLS and CDR2 YYNGEE. The V gene end was trimmed by 3 bases and the J gene end by 4 bases; junction bases not matched to a gene: 5. CDR3 region: CASSGGQGAFYEQYF. The CDR3 DNA reads as TGTGCCAGCAGCGGGGGACAGGGGGCTTTTTACGAGCAGTACTTC.

V gene TRBV19 combines with J gene TRBJ2-1; D remains unclear. Trimming shortened V by 5 bases and J by 5 bases, and 10 bases separated the two germline ends. Germline loops: CDR1 LNHDA, CDR2 SQIVND (reference sequence). The CDR3 length is 13 residues. The DNA of the CDR3 is TGTGCCAGTAGTCCCCGGGCCAACAATGAGCAGTTCTTC. This translates into CASSPRANNEQFF.

This sequence joins TRBV28 and TRBJ2-5, with TRBD1 matching 8 bases. The CDR3 sequence is 13 residues long. V was pared by 6 bases and J by 4 bases, with 4 bases of the junction left unmatched. Germline-derived CDR1 and CDR2 are MDHEN and SYDVKM. The CDR3 here is CASRTDRGETQYF. For the CDR3, the DNA is TGTGCCAGCAGGACCGACAGGGGAGAGACCCAGTACTTC. Using reference TRBV28 and TRBJ2-5 for the parts outside the CDR3, the full variable domain is DVKVTQSSRYLVKRTGEKVFLECVQDMDHENMFWYRQDPGLGLRLIYFSYDVKMKEKGDIPEGYSVSREKKERFSLILESASTNQTSMYLCASRTDRGETQYFGPGTRLLVL.

J is TRBJ1-1 and V is TRBV19; D gene uncertain. The CDR3 is made up of 16 amino acids. V was pared by 3 bases and J by 1 base, with 15 bases between. Germline assignment: CDR1 LNHDA and CDR2 SQIVND (reference sequence). The CDR3 protein is CASSIGRTVGNTEAFF. CDR3 nucleotides: TGTGCCAGTAGTATCGGCCGAACAGTGGGGAACACTGAAGCTTTCTTT.

The rearrangement joins TRBV6-5 to TRBJ2-5; 14 bases map to TRBD2. This CDR3 contains 15 residues. V lost 5 bases and J lost 5; bases outside the gene matches: 4. Germline loops: CDR1 MNHEY, CDR2 SVGAGI. CDR3 nucleotides: TGTGCCAGCAGTCTCGGGACTAGCGGGAGCGAGACCCAGTACTTC. Translated: CASSLGTSGSETQYF.

The chain links TRBV6-6 to TRBJ1-1; TRBD1 might be the D (6 bases). V was cut by 2 bases and J by 0 bases, with 13 bases left in between. The CDR3 runs 16 residues. Germline assignment: CDR1 MNHNY and CDR2 SVGAGI (reference sequence). For the CDR3, the DNA is TGTGCCAGCAGTTACGAGGACAGCCTAATGAACACTGAAGCTTTCTTT. It is translated as CASSYEDSLMNTEAFF.

The rearrangement links TRBV5-1 to TRBJ1-1; 9 nucleotides agree with TRBD1. This CDR3 has 18 residues. Trimming at V came to 0 bases and at J to 7 bases, leaving 16 bases not matched to a gene. The germline V gene encodes CDR1 SGHRS and CDR2 YFSETQ. The CDR3 nucleotides read TGCGCCAGCAGCTTGGCCTTTTTGGGACAGGGAGGAGGCATTGAAGCTTTCTTT. Translating it yields CASSLAFLGQGGGIEAFF.

This clone appeared a single time. J is TRBJ2-2 and V is TRBV9, with D uncertain. This CDR3 comprises 13 residues. Germline loops: CDR1 SGDLS, CDR2 YYNGEE. The V and J ends lost 4 bases and 3 bases respectively, with 7 bases between them. CDR3 region: CASSQSYTGELFF. CDR3 in DNA: TGTGCCAGCAGCCAGAGCTACACCGGGGAGCTGTTTTTT.

This chain uses TRBV7-8 with TRBJ1-5; 7 nucleotides agree with TRBD1. V was pared by 5 bases and J by 1 base, with 5 bases of the junction left unmatched. The CDR3 is made up of 15 amino acids. Germline-derived CDR1 and CDR2 are SGHVS and FQNEAQ. CDR3 bases: TGTGCCAGCAGCCTCACACAGGGGAGCAATCAGCCCCAGCATTTT. It yields the protein CASSLTQGSNQPQHF.

This clone was seen once. V usage is TRBV27 and J usage is TRBJ2-7; TRBD1 agrees at 8 bases. The V segment lost 5 bases and the J segment 3 bases; nucleotides outside the gene matches: 9. CDR1 and CDR2 from the germline V gene are MNHEY and SMNVEV (reference sequence). This CDR3 has 15 residues. As DNA, the CDR3 is TGTGCCAGCAGTACCTGGACAGGGACCCTCTACGAGCAGTACTTC. Protein: CASSTWTGTLYEQYF.

The chain links TRBV6-5 to TRBJ2-1; the D gene is possibly TRBD2 (5 bases). CDR3 length: 14 residues. In germline, CDR1 is MNHEY, CDR2 SVGAGI. The V and J ends lost 5 bases and 4 bases respectively, with 12 bases between them. CDR3 in amino acids: CASSPLVSYNEQFF. The DNA of the CDR3 is TGTGCCAGCAGTCCACTAGTTTCATACAATGAGCAGTTCTTC.